These 2 T cell receptor beta chains originate from one sample sequenced in a study of T cell repertoires in cytomegalovirus infection. No antigen has been identified for these receptors. TCRdb fed the reads into MiXCR, producing one record per CDR3 protein. The sample contains some 120,000 distinct CDR3 sequences, 10% of which appear only once. Sequencing was done on a sample of PBMCs, sequenced either directly or after in vitro stimulation (not recorded which). These TCRs come from a human donor in good health (CMV status not recorded). Some clones in this sample may be carry-over from other donors' samples.

This clonotype came up many times. The chain links TRBV19 to TRBJ2-7, with 9 bases matching TRBD1. The germline V gene encodes CDR1 LNHDA and CDR2 SQIVND (reference sequence). J gave up 2 bases and V 4 bases, and 6 bases lay outside the gene matches. The CDR3 totals 15 residues. The CDR3, as DNA: TGTGCCAGTAGTACTACACAGGGGGCGACCTACGAGCAGTACTTC. The encoded protein is CASSTTQGATYEQYF.

This clonotype was seen a few times. The chain carries TRBV29-1 and TRBJ1-4; the D gene is possibly TRBD1 (5 bases). The CDR3 totals 13 residues. CDR1 SQVTM and CDR2 ANQGSEA come from the germline V gene. Trimming removed 4 bases at V and 7 bases at J, with 13 bases between. Here the CDR3 reads CSVVGVGPEKLFF. The CDR3 DNA sequence: TGCAGCGTTGTAGGGGTCGGACCTGAAAAACTGTTTTTT. Together with reference TRBV29-1 and TRBJ1-4, the CDR3 gives the full variable domain: SAVISQKPSRDICQRGTSLTIQCQVDSQVTMMFWYRQQPGQSLTLIATANQGSEATYESGFVIDKFPISRPNLTFSTLTVSNMSPEDSSIYLCSVVGVGPEKLFFGSGTQLSVL.